These 29 T cell receptor beta chains share one sample of origin, sequenced in a study of blood T cell repertoires in COVID-19. Only in-frame clones appear in the TCRdb table, and some are missing; sequencing was by immunoSEQ multiplex PCR. The sample gives roughly 300,000 clones, 87% of which show up once; approximately 1.5% is in the top ten. The specimen sequenced was peripheral blood. These receptors were obtained from a woman aged 40 to 50 who had recovered from COVID-19.

This clone has only one observation. V usage is TRBV29-1 and J usage is TRBJ1-2; 7 bases align to TRBD1. J gave up 8 bases and V 4 bases, and 10 bases lay outside the gene matches. The length of the CDR3 is 13 residues. The germline V gene encodes CDR1 SQVTM and CDR2 ANQGSEA. Written as DNA, the CDR3 is TGCAGCGTTGTTACAGGGGAATTTAAGGGCTACACCTTC. Amino acid sequence: CSVVTGEFKGYTF.

The V call is TRBV18, the J call TRBJ1-5, with D maybe TRBD1 (5 bases). Germline V gives CDR1 KGHSH, CDR2 LQKENI. V lost 0 bases and J 9 bases, leaving 6 bases between the germline ends. This CDR3 comprises 12 residues. CDR3 sequence: CASSPPGGPQHF. The CDR3 region has the DNA TGTGCCAGCTCACCACCGGGGGGGCCCCAGCATTTT.

The chain employs TRBV10-2 and TRBJ1-5; 7 bases match TRBD1. J gave up 5 bases and V 3 bases, and 4 bases lay outside the gene matches. The CDR3 contains 14 residues. CDR1 and CDR2 (germline): WSHSY, SAAADI. CDR3 nucleotide sequence: TGCGCCAGCAGTGACTCCACAGGGGATCAGCCCCAGCATTTT. This encodes CASSDSTGDQPQHF.

The count of this clone is one. The chain has TRBV6-5 and TRBJ2-3; no firm D call. CDR1 is MNHEY and CDR2 is SVGAGI in the germline V gene. V lost 8 bases and J 2 bases, leaving 5 bases between the germline ends. The CDR3 is 11 residues long. The CDR3 region is CASRLTDTQYF. Written as DNA, the CDR3 is TGTGCCAGCCGTCTCACAGATACGCAGTATTTT.

The chain combines TRBV4-1 with TRBJ2-1; 9 bases map to TRBD2. Trimming cost V 0 bases and J 8 bases; bases outside gene matches: 14. The CDR3 is 18 residues long. Germline V gene sequence: CDR1 MGHRA, CDR2 YSYEKL. The CDR3: CASSQDSAGGLAGYEQFF. DNA for the CDR3: TGCGCCAGCAGCCAAGATTCAGCTGGGGGACTAGCAGGCTATGAGCAGTTCTTC.

The chain joins TRBV5-4 to TRBJ2-5; TRBD2 agrees at 14 bases. V was pared by 4 bases and J by 4 bases, with 6 bases of the junction left unmatched. The CDR3 is made up of 16 amino acids. Looked up from germline, CDR1 is SGHNT and CDR2 is YYREEE (reference sequence). CDR3 DNA sequence: TGTGCCAGCAGCCAGACTAGCGGGGGGGCAAGAGAGACCCAGTACTTC. Translation: CASSQTSGGARETQYF.

J is TRBJ1-1 and V is TRBV6-5, with D unresolved. Germline V gene lookup returns CDR1 MNHEY and CDR2 SVGAGI. This CDR3 has 14 residues. The V gene lost 2 bases and the J gene lost 0 bases, with 7 bases spanning the gap. The CDR3 loop reads CASSYQELNTEAFF. The CDR3 bases are TGTGCCAGCAGTTACCAGGAACTGAACACTGAAGCTTTCTTT.

The chain employs TRBV19 and TRBJ1-3; the match to TRBD1 covers 12 bases. CDR1 and CDR2 (germline): LNHDA, SQIVND (reference sequence). This CDR3 comprises 17 residues. The V gene end was trimmed by 3 bases and the J gene end by 4 bases; junction bases not matched to a gene: 7. In DNA form, the CDR3 reads TGTGCCAGTAGTATTCGGTCCGGGACAGGGGGCGGAAACACCATATATTTT. It encodes CASSIRSGTGGGNTIYF.

This sequence joins TRBV10-1 and TRBJ2-7, with a tentative D call TRBD2 (6 bases). The CDR3 covers 14 residues. Germline loops: CDR1 WNHNN, CDR2 SYGVQD (reference sequence). Trimming pared 4 bases from V and 3 bases from J, leaving 13 bases between. The CDR3 nucleotides read TGCGCCAGCAGTGGGGAGGTGGGGGGCTACGAGCAGTACTTC. Translated, it gives CASSGEVGGYEQYF.

The gene calls are TRBV5-1 and TRBJ1-1, with 7 bases identical to TRBD1. Trimming cost V 5 bases and J 3 bases; bases outside gene matches: 10. The CDR3 runs 15 residues. Germline V gives CDR1 SGHRS, CDR2 YFSETQ. The CDR3 spells CASSSPGGLYTEAFF. Written as DNA, the CDR3 is TGCGCCAGCAGTTCCCCAGGGGGGCTCTACACTGAAGCTTTCTTT.

The rearrangement links TRBV18 to TRBJ2-5; a weak D match, TRBD2 (6 bases). V was trimmed by 2 bases and J by 3 bases, leaving 16 bases between them. The CDR3 loop spans 16 amino acids. Germline V gene sequence: CDR1 KGHSH, CDR2 LQKENI. The CDR3: CASSPDRHRGKETQYF. For the CDR3, the DNA is TGTGCCAGCTCACCAGATCGACATCGGGGGAAAGAGACCCAGTACTTC.

The genes are TRBV19 and TRBJ2-7; D is possibly TRBD1 (6 bases). Germline lookup yields CDR1 LNHDA and CDR2 SQIVND (reference sequence). CDR3 size: 14 residues. The V gene lost 5 bases and the J gene lost 4 bases, with 15 bases spanning the gap. CDR3 sequence (DNA): TGTGCCAGTAGTCCCAGGGTGACAGGTTACGAGCAGTACTTC. Amino acid sequence: CASSPRVTGYEQYF.

V and J are TRBV6-1 and TRBJ2-6; D unclear. The CDR3 extends over 18 amino acids. V lost 3 bases and J 6 bases, leaving 21 bases between the germline ends. In germline, CDR1 is MNHNS, CDR2 SASEGT. The CDR3 here is CASSDTAFPTSAANVLTF. In DNA, the CDR3 is TGTGCCAGCAGTGATACAGCCTTCCCCACATCGGCGGCCAACGTCCTGACTTTC.

The gene calls are TRBV4-1 and TRBJ1-3; 7 bases fit TRBD1. Germline trimming cut 4 bases from V and 4 bases from J; bases unmatched to any gene: 1. The CDR3 sequence is 13 residues long. CDR1 MGHRA and CDR2 YSYEKL come from the germline V gene. The CDR3 protein is CASSLTGGNTIYF. CDR3 coding DNA: TGCGCCAGCAGCCTGACAGGGGGAAACACCATATATTTT.

The J gene is TRBJ2-3, the V gene TRBV10-2, with 9 bases matching TRBD2. Germline loops: CDR1 WSHSY, CDR2 SAAADI. The CDR3 has 15 residues. J was trimmed by 2 bases and V by 6 bases; bases with no gene match: 6. The CDR3 here is CASRRGGPSTDTQYF. Here the CDR3 DNA reads TGCGCCAGCAGGCGGGGGGGCCCCTCCACAGATACGCAGTATTTT.

The chain is built from TRBV5-5 and TRBJ1-5; 7 bases fit TRBD1. CDR1 SGHKS and CDR2 YYEKEE come from the germline V gene (reference sequence). Germline trimming cut 4 bases from V and 5 bases from J; bases unmatched to any gene: 15. This CDR3 spans 17 amino acids. The CDR3 loop is CASSPGQGGSVDQPQHF. The DNA of the CDR3 is TGTGCCAGCAGCCCGGGCCAAGGGGGCAGTGTCGATCAGCCCCAGCATTTT.

The gene calls are TRBV30 and TRBJ2-7, with TRBD1 matching over 7 bases. Germline CDR1 and CDR2: GTSNPN and SVGIG (reference sequence). This CDR3 region has 16 residues. The trim removed 0 bases at V and 0 bases at J, leaving 8 bases unmatched. The CDR3 DNA follows: TGTGCCTGGAGTGTCCCCATGACAGGGTTCTCCTACGAGCAGTACTTC. Translating it yields CAWSVPMTGFSYEQYF.

The gene calls are TRBV7-2 and TRBJ2-5, with 9 bases lining up with TRBD1. The CDR3 spans 12 residues. CDR1 and CDR2 (germline): SGHTA, FQGNSA. The V segment lost 5 bases and the J segment 11 bases; nucleotides outside the gene matches: 6. As DNA, the CDR3 is TGTGCCAGCAGCCTCACTGACAGGGGGCAGTACTTC. It specifies CASSLTDRGQYF.

The CDR3 coding sequence is TGCGCCAGCAGCTTTCGGGGGACGAACACCGGGGAGCTGTTTTTT. Translating gives CASSFRGTNTGELFF. The genes are TRBV5-1 and TRBJ2-2; D possibly corresponds to TRBD2 (6 bases). V was cut by 2 bases and J by 0 bases, with 8 bases left in between. Germline V lookup: CDR1 SGHRS, CDR2 YFSETQ. The CDR3 contains 15 residues.

The chain combines TRBV9 with TRBJ1-5, with TRBD1 identical over 10 bases. The CDR3 length is 15 residues. CDR1 and CDR2 (germline): SGDLS, YYNGEE. V dropped 2 bases and J dropped 9; count of bases not matched to a gene: 8. The CDR3 sequence is CASSVTGTGEGPQHF. In DNA, the CDR3 is TGTGCCAGCAGCGTCACCGGGACAGGGGAAGGGCCCCAGCATTTT.

The V and J genes are TRBV19 and TRBJ1-1; TRBD1 matches 9 bases. J lost 1 base, V lost 5 bases, and 5 bases had no gene match. There are 15 residues in the CDR3. In germline, CDR1 is LNHDA, CDR2 SQIVND (reference sequence). The CDR3 bases are TGTGCCAGTAGTTTGCACAGGGGGCCGAACACTGAAGCTTTCTTT. Translated: CASSLHRGPNTEAFF.

V gene TRBV11-2 combines with J gene TRBJ1-1, with a possible D match to TRBD1 (5 bases). The germline gives CDR1 SGHAT, CDR2 FQNNGV. The CDR3 length is 13 residues. Between the trimmed V and J ends, which lost 3 bases and 11 bases, there was a span of 16 bases. CDR3 bases: TGTGCCAGCAGCTTTACTTCCGGGGGGGATGCTTTCTTT. Translation gives CASSFTSGGDAFF.

This sequence joins TRBV5-1 and TRBJ1-5; D call uncertain. Germline V lookup: CDR1 SGHRS, CDR2 YFSETQ. Trimming cost V 4 bases and J 2 bases, with 13 bases left between them. CDR3 length: 15 residues. The CDR3 DNA sequence: TGCGCCAGCAGCCCCTCGGACTCGGGCAATCAGCCCCAGCATTTT. It codes for CASSPSDSGNQPQHF. Full variable domain (outside the CDR3, taken from reference TRBV5-1 and TRBJ1-5): KAGVTQTPRYLIKTRGQQVTLSCSPISGHRSVSWYQQTPGQGLQFLFEYFSETQRNKGNFPGRFSGRQFSNSRSEMNVSTLELGDSALYLCASSPSDSGNQPQHFGDGTRLSIL.

The V call is TRBV2, the J call TRBJ1-5, with 8 bases aligning to TRBD1. Unmatched junction bases numbered 5, after V lost 3 bases and J lost 4 bases. CDR3 size: 15 residues. CDR1 and CDR2 (germline): SNHLY, FYNNEI. The CDR3, as DNA: TGTGCCAGCAGTGAGGGAACAGGGGGAAATCAGCCCCAGCATTTT. It encodes CASSEGTGGNQPQHF. Full variable domain (outside the CDR3, taken from reference TRBV2 and TRBJ1-5): EPEVTQTPSHQVTQMGQEVILRCVPISNHLYFYWYRQILGQKVEFLVSFYNNEISEKSEIFDDQFSVERPDGSNFTLKIRSTKLEDSAMYFCASSEGTGGNQPQHFGDGTRLSIL.

This clone was seen once. The junction departs from germline at one end; a sequencing error may be responsible. The rearrangement joins TRBV7-7 to TRBJ2-3; D perhaps matches TRBD2 (6 bases). The germline V gene encodes CDR1 SSHAT and CDR2 FNYEAQ (reference sequence). The CDR3 loop spans 14 amino acids. In DNA, the CDR3 is TGTGCTAGCATCTCGGGGACTAGCACAGATACGCAGTATTTT. Protein sequence: CASISGTSTDTQYF.

In nucleotides, the CDR3 is TGTGCCAGCAGCCGTCGCGGGGGCAAGAACGAGCAGTACTTC. Translated: CASSRRGGKNEQYF. This chain links TRBV7-9 with TRBJ2-7, with D possibly TRBD2 on 7 matching bases. V was pared by 5 bases and J by 5 bases, with 16 bases between. Germline loops: CDR1 SEHNR, CDR2 FQNEAQ (reference sequence). CDR3 size: 14 residues.

This chain joins TRBV10-3 and TRBJ1-2, with TRBD1 as a possible D gene (6 bases). CDR1 is ENHRY and CDR2 is SYGVKD in the germline V gene. Trimming removed 2 bases at V and 2 bases at J, with 15 bases between. This CDR3 is built from 16 residues. Written as DNA, the CDR3 is TGTGCCATCAGTGAGGGGGGCTCCTTACGAAACTATGGCTACACCTTC. This codes for CAISEGGSLRNYGYTF.

This chain connects TRBV2 to TRBJ2-3; 7 bases are a match to TRBD2. V was pared by 4 bases and J by 1 base, with 5 bases of the junction left unmatched. Per the germline V gene, CDR1 is SNHLY and CDR2 is FYNNEI. The CDR3 runs to 15 residues. The CDR3 DNA is TGTGCCAGCAGTGTGGGGGGGTCAGGCACAGATACGCAGTATTTT. Translated, it gives CASSVGGSGTDTQYF.

V and J are TRBV7-3 and TRBJ2-5, with 7 bases identical to TRBD2. The CDR3 has 16 amino acids. Germline assignment: CDR1 SGHTA and CDR2 FQGTGA. Trimming at V came to 2 bases and at J to 5 bases, leaving 11 bases not matched to a gene. CDR3 in DNA: TGTGCCAGCAGCTTAGCCCTAGCGGCGAGGGGTGAGACCCAGTACTTC. It is translated as CASSLALAARGETQYF. Filled out from reference TRBV7-3 and TRBJ2-5, the complete variable domain reads GAGVSQTPSNKVTEKGKYVELRCDPISGHTALYWYRQSLGQGPEFLIYFQGTGAADDSGLPNDRFFAVRPEGSVSTLKIQRTERGDSAVYLCASSLALAARGETQYFGPGTRLLVL.